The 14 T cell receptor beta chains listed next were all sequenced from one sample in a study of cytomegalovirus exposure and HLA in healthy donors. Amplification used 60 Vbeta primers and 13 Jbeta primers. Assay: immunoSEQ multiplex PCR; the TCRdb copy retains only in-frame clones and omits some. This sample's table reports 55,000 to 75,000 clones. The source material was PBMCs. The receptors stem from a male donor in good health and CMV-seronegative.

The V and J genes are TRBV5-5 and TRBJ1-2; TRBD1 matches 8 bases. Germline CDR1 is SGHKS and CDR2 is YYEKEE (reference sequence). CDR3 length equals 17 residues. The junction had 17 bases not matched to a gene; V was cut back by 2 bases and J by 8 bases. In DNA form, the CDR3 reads TGTGCCAGCAGCTTTTCAGGGACAGGCTCCGTCCCACGGGGCTACACCTTC. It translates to CASSFSGTGSVPRGYTF.

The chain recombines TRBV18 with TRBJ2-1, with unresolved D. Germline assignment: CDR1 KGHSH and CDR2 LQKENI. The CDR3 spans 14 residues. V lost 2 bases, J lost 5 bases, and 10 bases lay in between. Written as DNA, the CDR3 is TGTGCCAGCTCACCAGCGGAGTCGCACAATGAGCAGTTCTTC. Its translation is CASSPAESHNEQFF.

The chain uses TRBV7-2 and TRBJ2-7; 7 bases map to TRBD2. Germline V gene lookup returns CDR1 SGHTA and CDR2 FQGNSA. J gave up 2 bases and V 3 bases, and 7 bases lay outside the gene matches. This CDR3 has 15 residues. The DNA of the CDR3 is TGTGCCAGCAGCTTTCGTGGCGGGGGTACCTACGAGCAGTACTTC. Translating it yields CASSFRGGGTYEQYF.

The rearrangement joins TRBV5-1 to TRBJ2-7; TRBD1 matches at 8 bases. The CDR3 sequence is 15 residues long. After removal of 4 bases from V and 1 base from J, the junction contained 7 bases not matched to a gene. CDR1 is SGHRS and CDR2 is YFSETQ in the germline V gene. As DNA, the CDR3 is TGCGCCAGCAGCATGCACAGGGGGACATCCTACGAGCAGTACTTC. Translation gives CASSMHRGTSYEQYF.

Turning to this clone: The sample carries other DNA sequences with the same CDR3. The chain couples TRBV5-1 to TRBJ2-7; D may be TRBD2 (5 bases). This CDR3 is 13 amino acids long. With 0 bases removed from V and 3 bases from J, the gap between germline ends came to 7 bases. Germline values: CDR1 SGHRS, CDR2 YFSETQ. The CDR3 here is CASSLASLYEQYF. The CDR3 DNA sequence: TGCGCCAGCAGCTTGGCTAGCCTCTACGAGCAGTACTTC.

The CDR3 bases are TGTGCCAGCAGCGTATTCACGGGGACCGGGGAGCTGTTTTTT. Translation: CASSVFTGTGELFF. The chain has TRBV9 and TRBJ2-2; tentative D call: TRBD2 (5 bases). The CDR3 totals 14 residues. CDR1 SGDLS and CDR2 YYNGEE come from the germline V gene. V was shortened by 1 base and J by 5 bases, with 9 bases between the two germline ends.

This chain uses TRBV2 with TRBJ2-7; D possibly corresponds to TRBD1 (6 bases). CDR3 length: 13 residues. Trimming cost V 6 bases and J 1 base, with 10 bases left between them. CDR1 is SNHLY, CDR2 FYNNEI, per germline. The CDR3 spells CASSQGQSYEQYF. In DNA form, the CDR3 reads TGTGCCAGCAGCCAGGGGCAATCCTACGAGCAGTACTTC.

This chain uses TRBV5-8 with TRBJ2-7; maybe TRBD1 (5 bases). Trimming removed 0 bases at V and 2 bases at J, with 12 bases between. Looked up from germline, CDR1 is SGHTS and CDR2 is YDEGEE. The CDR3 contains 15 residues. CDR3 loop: CASSLVDNRAYEQYF. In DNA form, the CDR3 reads TGTGCCAGCAGCTTGGTGGACAATCGAGCCTACGAGCAGTACTTC.

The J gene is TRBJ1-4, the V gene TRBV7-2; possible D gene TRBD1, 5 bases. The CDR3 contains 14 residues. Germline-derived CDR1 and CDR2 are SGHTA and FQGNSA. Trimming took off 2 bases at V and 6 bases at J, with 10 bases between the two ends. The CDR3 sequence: CASSLRRGDEKLFF. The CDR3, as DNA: TGTGCCAGCAGCTTAAGGAGGGGTGATGAAAAACTGTTTTTT.

The chain's CDR3 is CASSPPVAGAPTGELFF. The DNA of the CDR3 is TGTGCCAGCTCACCACCGGTCGCAGGGGCCCCTACCGGGGAGCTGTTTTTT. The chain couples TRBV18 to TRBJ2-2; a weak D match, TRBD1 (6 bases). CDR1 KGHSH and CDR2 LQKENI come from the germline V gene. Trimming took off 0 bases at V and 5 bases at J, with 16 bases between the two ends. The CDR3 sequence is 17 residues long.

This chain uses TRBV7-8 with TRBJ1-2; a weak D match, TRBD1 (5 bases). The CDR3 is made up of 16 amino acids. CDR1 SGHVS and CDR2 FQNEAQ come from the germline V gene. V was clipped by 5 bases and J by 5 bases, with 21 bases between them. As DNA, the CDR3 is TGTGCCAGCAGCCCCGCCAGGGCAGGAGGGAGGTATGGCTACACCTTC. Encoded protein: CASSPARAGGRYGYTF.

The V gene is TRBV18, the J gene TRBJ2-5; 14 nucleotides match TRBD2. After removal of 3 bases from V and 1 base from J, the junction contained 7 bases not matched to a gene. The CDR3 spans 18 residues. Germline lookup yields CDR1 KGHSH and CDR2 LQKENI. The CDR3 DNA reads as TGTGCCAGCTCACCGGGACTAGCGGGGGCAAACCTCCAAGAGACCCAGTACTTC. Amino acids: CASSPGLAGANLQETQYF.

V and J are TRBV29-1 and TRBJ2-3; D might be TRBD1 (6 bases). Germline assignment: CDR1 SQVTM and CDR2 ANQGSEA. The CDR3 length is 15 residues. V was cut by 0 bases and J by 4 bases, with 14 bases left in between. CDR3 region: CSVEDQGTTADTQYF. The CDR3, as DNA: TGCAGCGTTGAAGATCAGGGGACAACCGCAGATACGCAGTATTTT.

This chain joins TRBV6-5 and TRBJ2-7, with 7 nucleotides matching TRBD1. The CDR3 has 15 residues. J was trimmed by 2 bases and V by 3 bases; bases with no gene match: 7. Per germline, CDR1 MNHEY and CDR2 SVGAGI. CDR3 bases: TGTGCCAGCAGTTATTCCCAGCAGGGGGCCTACGAGCAGTACTTC. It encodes CASSYSQQGAYEQYF.